The clone carrying this TCR beta chain has just a few counts. Its specificity is not known. Germline V CDR1 and CDR2: MNHEY, SVGEGT. V lost 4 bases to trimming and J lost 2 bases; unmatched junction nucleotides: 4. This CDR3 has 15 amino acids. TCRdb reprocessed the reads via MiXCR and lists one record per CDR3 protein. The table has about a million distinct CDR3 sequences, approximately 33% seen once. This entry is derived from a study of T cell repertoires in cytomegalovirus infection. Study background: Public TCR beta signatures indicated both CMV infection and matching HLA type.

Findings of the study overall: In two of eight donors, the top clonotype was HLA-C-restricted CMV-specific.

The TCR originated in a human donor in good health (CMV status not recorded). Some clones in this sample may be carry-over from other donors' samples. The specimen was cultured CD8+ T cells from PBMCs, collected from culture after CMV antigen stimulation. This chain links TRBV6-2 or TRBV6-3 with TRBJ2-2; 7 nucleotides match TRBD2. The CDR3 coding sequence is TGTGCCAGCAGTTTAAGCGGGATTAACACCGGGGAGCTGTTTTTT. Its translation is CASSLSGINTGELFF.